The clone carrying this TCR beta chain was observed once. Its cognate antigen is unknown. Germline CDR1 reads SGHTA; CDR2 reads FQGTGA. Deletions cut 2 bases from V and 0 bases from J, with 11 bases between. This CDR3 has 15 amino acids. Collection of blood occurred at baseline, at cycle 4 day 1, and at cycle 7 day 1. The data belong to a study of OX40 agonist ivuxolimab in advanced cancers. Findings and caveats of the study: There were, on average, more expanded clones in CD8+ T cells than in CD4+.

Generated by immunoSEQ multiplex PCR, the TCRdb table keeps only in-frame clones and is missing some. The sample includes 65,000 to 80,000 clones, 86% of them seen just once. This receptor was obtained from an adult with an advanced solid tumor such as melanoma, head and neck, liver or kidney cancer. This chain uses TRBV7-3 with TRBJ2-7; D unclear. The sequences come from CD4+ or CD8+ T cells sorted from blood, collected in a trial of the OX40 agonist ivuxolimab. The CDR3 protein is CASSLGGRSSYEQYF. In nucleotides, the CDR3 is TGTGCCAGCAGCTTAGGTGGCAGAAGCTCCTACGAGCAGTACTTC.